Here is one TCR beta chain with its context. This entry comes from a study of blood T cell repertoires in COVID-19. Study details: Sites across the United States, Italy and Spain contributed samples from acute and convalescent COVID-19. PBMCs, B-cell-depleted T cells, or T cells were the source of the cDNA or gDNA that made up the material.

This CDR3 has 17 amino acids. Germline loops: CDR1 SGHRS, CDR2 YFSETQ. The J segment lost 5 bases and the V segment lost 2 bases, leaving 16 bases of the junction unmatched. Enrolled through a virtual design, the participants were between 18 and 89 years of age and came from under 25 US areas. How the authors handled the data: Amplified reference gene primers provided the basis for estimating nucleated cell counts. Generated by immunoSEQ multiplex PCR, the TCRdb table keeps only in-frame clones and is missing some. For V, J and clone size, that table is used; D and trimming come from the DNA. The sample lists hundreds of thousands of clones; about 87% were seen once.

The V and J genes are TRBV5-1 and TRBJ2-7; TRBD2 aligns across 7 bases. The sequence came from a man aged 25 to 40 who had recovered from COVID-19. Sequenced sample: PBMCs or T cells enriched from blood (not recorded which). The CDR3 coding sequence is TGCGCCAGCAGCTTAAACCCCGTCCGAGCGGGGTTAAACGAGCAGTACTTC. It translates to CASSLNPVRAGLNEQYF.